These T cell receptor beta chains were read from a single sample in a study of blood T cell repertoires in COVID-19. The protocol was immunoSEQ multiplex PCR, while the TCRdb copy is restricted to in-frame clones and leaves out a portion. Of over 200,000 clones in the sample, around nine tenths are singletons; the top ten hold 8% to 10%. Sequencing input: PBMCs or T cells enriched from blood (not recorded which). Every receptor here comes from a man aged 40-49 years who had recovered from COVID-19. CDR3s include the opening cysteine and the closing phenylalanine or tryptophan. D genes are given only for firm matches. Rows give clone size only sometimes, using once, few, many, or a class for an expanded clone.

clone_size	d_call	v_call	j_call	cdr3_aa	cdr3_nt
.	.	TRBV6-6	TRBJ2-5	CASSNARGIQETQYF	TGTGCCAGCAGTAACGCTCGGGGAATCCAAGAGACCCAGTACTTC
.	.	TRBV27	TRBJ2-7	CASSSSASYEQYF	TGTGCCAGCAGTTCTAGCGCCTCCTACGAGCAGTACTTC
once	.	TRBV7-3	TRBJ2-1	CASRRDPGLFSQPYNEQFF	TGTGCCAGCAGGCGTGACCCGGGACTTTTCTCCCAACCCTACAATGAGCAGTTCTTC
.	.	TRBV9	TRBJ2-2	CASSVAPSGTGELFF	TGTGCCAGCAGCGTAGCCCCGTCAGGCACCGGGGAGCTGTTTTTT
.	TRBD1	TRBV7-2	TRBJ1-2	CASSPNTGDRGYTF	TGTGCCAGCAGCCCGAATACAGGGGATCGTGGCTACACCTTC
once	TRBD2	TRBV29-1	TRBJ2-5	CSVGLAGGGETQYF	TGCAGCGTAGGACTAGCGGGAGGGGGAGAGACCCAGTACTTC
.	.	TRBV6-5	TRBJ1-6	CASSNTGTESPLHF	TGTGCCAGCAGTAACACAGGGACGGAATCACCCCTCCACTTT
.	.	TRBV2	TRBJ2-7	CASSRTAYEQYF	TGTGCCAGCAGCCGGACAGCTTACGAGCAGTACTTC
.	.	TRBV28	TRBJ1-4	CASRPIQGLATNEKLFF	TGTGCCAGCAGACCCATTCAGGGGCTTGCAACTAATGAAAAACTGTTTTTT
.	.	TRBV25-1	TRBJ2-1	CASNDAGVYNEQFF	TGTGCCAGCAACGACGCAGGGGTTTACAATGAGCAGTTCTTC
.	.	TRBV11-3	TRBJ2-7	CASSSPIDSNPYEQYF	TGTGCCAGCAGCTCTCCAATAGACAGTAACCCCTACGAGCAGTACTTC
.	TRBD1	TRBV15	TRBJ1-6	CATSRMGTGLNSPLHF	TGTGCCACCAGCAGAATGGGGACAGGCCTAAATTCACCCCTCCACTTT
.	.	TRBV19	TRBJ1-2	CASSKPPYRVPNYGYTF	TGTGCCAGTAGTAAGCCACCCTACAGGGTTCCTAACTATGGCTACACCTTC
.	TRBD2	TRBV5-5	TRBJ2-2	CASTYLSGSTGELFF	TGTGCCAGCACTTACCTAAGCGGGAGTACCGGGGAGCTGTTTTTT
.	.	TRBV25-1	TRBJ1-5	CASSATINQPQHF	TGTGCCAGCAGTGCGACAATCAATCAGCCCCAGCATTTT
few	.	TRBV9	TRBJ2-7	CASSVERLGYEQYF	TGTGCCAGCAGCGTAGAGAGGTTAGGTTACGAGCAGTACTTC
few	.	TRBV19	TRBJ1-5	CASATRGQSNQPQHF	TGTGCCAGTGCTACGCGCGGGCAGAGCAATCAGCCCCAGCATTTT
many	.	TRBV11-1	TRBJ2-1	CASSLLAVSYNEQFF	TGTGCCAGCAGCTTACTCGCGGTCTCCTACAATGAGCAGTTCTTC
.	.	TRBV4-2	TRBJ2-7	CASSQDLYEQYF	TGTGCCAGCAGCCAAGATCTCTACGAGCAGTACTTC
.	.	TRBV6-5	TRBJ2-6	CASSRPGVGANVLTF	TGTGCCAGCAGCCGACCCGGGGTTGGGGCCAACGTCCTGACTTTC
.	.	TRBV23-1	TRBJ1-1	CASSQSIPGHRFDTEAFF	TGCGCCAGCAGTCAATCTATCCCGGGACATCGGTTCGACACTGAAGCTTTCTTT
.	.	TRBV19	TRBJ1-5	CASRQQADSAHQPQHF	TGTGCCAGTAGACAACAGGCGGACAGCGCCCATCAGCCCCAGCATTTT
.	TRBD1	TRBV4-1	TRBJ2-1	CASSHTTGTGGYNEQFF	TGCGCCAGCAGCCACACTACCGGGACAGGGGGCTACAATGAGCAGTTCTTC
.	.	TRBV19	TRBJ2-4	CASSIVRDRVQYF	TGTGCCAGTAGTATAGTTCGGGATAGGGTTCAGTACTTC
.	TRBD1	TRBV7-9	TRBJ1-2	CASSQRDRGNYGYTF	TGTGCCAGCAGCCAGCGGGACAGGGGCAACTATGGCTACACCTTC
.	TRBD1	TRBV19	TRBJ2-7	CASSIGTGGRLDEQYF	TGTGCCAGTAGTATAGGGACAGGGGGAAGATTGGACGAGCAGTACTTC
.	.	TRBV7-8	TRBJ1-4	CASSLARFPGLTRATNEKLFF	TGTGCCAGCAGCTTAGCCCGTTTCCCAGGACTAACGAGGGCAACTAATGAAAAACTGTTTTTT
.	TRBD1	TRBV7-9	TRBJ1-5	CASTPLGGRGLSNQPQHF	TGTGCCAGCACCCCGCTTGGTGGCAGGGGGCTAAGCAATCAGCCCCAGCATTTT
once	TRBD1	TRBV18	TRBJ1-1	CASSPNDRADLTFF	TGTGCCAGCTCACCAAACGACAGGGCCGATTTAACTTTCTTT
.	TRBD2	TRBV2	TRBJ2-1	CASSEDGGVYNEQFF	TGTGCCAGCAGTGAAGATGGGGGGGTCTACAATGAGCAGTTCTTC
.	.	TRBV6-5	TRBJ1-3	CASGVETHSGNTIYF	TGTGCCAGCGGCGTAGAGACTCACTCTGGAAACACCATATATTTT
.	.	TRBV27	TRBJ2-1	CASRSEGWGEQFF	TGTGCCAGCAGATCCGAGGGCTGGGGTGAGCAGTTCTTC
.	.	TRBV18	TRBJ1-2	CASSEGDSFYGYTF	TGTGCCAGCTCAGAAGGCGACAGTTTCTATGGCTACACCTTC
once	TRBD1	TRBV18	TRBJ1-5	CASSKETGNNQPQHF	TGTGCCAGCTCTAAAGAGACAGGGAACAATCAGCCCCAGCATTTT
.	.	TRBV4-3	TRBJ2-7	CASSQGGSTYEQYF	TGCGCCAGCAGCCAAGGAGGCAGCACCTACGAGCAGTACTTC
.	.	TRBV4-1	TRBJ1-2	CASSHLDTIYGYTF	TGCGCCAGCAGCCATCTGGACACAATCTATGGCTACACCTTC
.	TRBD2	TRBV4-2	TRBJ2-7	CASSQPSGGLASTYEQYF	TGTGCCAGCAGCCAACCCAGCGGGGGCCTCGCCTCCACCTACGAGCAGTACTTC
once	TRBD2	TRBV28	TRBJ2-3	CASRTSGGPTTDTQYF	TGTGCCAGCAGGACTAGCGGGGGCCCGACGACAGATACGCAGTATTTT
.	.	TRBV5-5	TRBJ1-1	CASSPRQAPNTEAFF	TGTGCCAGCAGCCCCAGACAGGCCCCAAACACTGAAGCTTTCTTT
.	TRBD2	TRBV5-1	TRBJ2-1	CASSWNGRSSYNEQFF	TGCGCCAGCAGCTGGAACGGGAGGAGCTCCTACAATGAGCAGTTCTTC
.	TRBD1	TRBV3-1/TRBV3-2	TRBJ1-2	CASSQDARATGIYGYTF	TGTGCCAGCAGCCAAGATGCTCGGGCGACAGGGATCTATGGCTACACCTTC
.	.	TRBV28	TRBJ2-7	CASTGEKYEQYF	TGTGCCAGCACGGGAGAGAAGTACGAGCAGTACTTC
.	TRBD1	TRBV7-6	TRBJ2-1	CASSLGDRGFNEQFF	TGTGCCAGCAGCTTAGGGGACAGGGGATTCAATGAGCAGTTCTTC
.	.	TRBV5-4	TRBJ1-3	CASSRDRAGNTIYF	TGTGCCAGCAGCAGAGACAGAGCTGGAAACACCATATATTTT
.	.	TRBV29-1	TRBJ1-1	CSVEDWEAFF	TGCAGCGTTGAGGACTGGGAAGCTTTCTTT
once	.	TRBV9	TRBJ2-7	CASSVVSGREQYF	TGTGCCAGCAGCGTAGTTTCAGGGCGCGAGCAGTACTTC
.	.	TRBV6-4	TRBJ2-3	CASSDSDAGDTQYF	TGTGCCAGCAGTGACTCTGACGCCGGGGATACGCAGTATTTT
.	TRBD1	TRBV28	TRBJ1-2	CASSFGTGSLGDGYTF	TGTGCCAGCAGTTTTGGGACAGGGAGTCTGGGAGATGGCTACACCTTC